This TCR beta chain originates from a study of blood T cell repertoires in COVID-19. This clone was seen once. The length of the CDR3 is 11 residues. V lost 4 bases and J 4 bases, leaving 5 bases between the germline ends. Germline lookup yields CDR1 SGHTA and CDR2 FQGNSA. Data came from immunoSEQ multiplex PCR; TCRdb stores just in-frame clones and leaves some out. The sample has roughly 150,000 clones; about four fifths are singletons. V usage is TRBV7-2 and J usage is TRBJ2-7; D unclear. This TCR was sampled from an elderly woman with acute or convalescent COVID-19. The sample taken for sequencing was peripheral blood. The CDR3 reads CASSSQYEQYF. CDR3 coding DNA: TGTGCCAGCAGCTCCCAGTACGAGCAGTACTTC.